A selection of T cell receptor beta chains follows, all from one sample in a study of T cells in tuberculosis. Assay used: immunoSEQ multiplex PCR; TCRdb lists only in-frame clones, some missing. The sample carries around 60,000 clones, 80% to 85% recorded once. Sequenced: CD1b-GMM tetramer-negative cells sorted from PBMCs. These receptors all stem from an adult woman with latent tuberculosis. Each CDR3 is given with its conserved first and last residue. The order of the fields is J gene, clone size, V gene, D gene, CDR3 protein, CDR3 DNA. A D gene is named only where the DNA matches it firmly. Size is omitted from some rows. Given values are once, few, many or a class for expanded clones.

TRBJ2-1,NA,TRBV10-3,NA,CAISVQGDYNEQFF,TGTGCCATCAGTGTACAGGGTGACTACAATGAGCAGTTCTTC
TRBJ2-6,NA,TRBV11-3,TRBD1,CASSFASGTGTLSGANVLTF,TGTGCCAGCAGCTTCGCATCCGGGACAGGGACCCTCTCTGGGGCCAACGTCCTGACTTTC
TRBJ1-2,once,TRBV9,NA,CASSHGRDSGRNYGYTF,TGTGCCAGCAGCCACGGCCGGGACTCAGGGCGGAACTATGGCTACACCTTC
TRBJ2-5,once,TRBV10-3,NA,CAISGGGGFQETQYF,TGTGCCATCAGTGGGGGAGGGGGGTTCCAAGAGACCCAGTACTTC
TRBJ1-6,NA,TRBV19,NA,CASSTQVNNSPLHF,TGTGCCAGTAGTACGCAGGTTAATAATTCACCCCTCCACTTT
TRBJ2-5,once,TRBV2,TRBD2,CASSGEGYQETQYF,TGTGCCAGTAGCGGGGAGGGGTACCAAGAGACCCAGTACTTC
TRBJ2-1,NA,TRBV19,TRBD2,CASSPQTSGAYNEQFF,TGTGCCAGTAGTCCTCAGACTAGCGGGGCCTACAATGAGCAGTTCTTC
TRBJ2-1,few,TRBV15,TRBD2,CATSRDRGGINEQFF,TGTGCCACCAGCAGAGATCGGGGGGGAATCAATGAGCAGTTCTTC
TRBJ1-5,NA,TRBV6-1,NA,CASSELSQPQHF,TGTGCCAGCAGTGAACTTAGTCAGCCCCAGCATTTT
TRBJ1-1,NA,TRBV7-8,TRBD1,CASSPGQGRAFF,TGTGCCAGCAGCCCGGGACAGGGAAGAGCTTTCTTT
TRBJ1-1,NA,TRBV2,NA,CASSEEGGLTEAFF,TGTGCCAGCAGTGAGGAGGGAGGTTTGACTGAAGCTTTCTTT
TRBJ2-3,NA,TRBV2,TRBD1,CASSSGQGGPDTQYF,TGTGCCAGCAGCTCGGGACAGGGGGGACCAGATACGCAGTATTTT
TRBJ2-2,NA,TRBV6-6,NA,CASSQGMNTGELFF,TGTGCCAGCAGTCAGGGTATGAACACCGGGGAGCTGTTTTTT
TRBJ2-2,NA,TRBV28,TRBD1,CASSPRQGRTGELFF,TGTGCCAGCAGTCCACGACAGGGACGGACCGGGGAGCTGTTTTTT
TRBJ1-6,NA,TRBV28,NA,CASSTGNSYNSPLHF,TGTGCCAGCAGCACAGGGAATTCCTATAATTCACCCCTCCACTTT
TRBJ2-4,NA,TRBV27,NA,CASSSSGQKNIQYF,NA
TRBJ2-7,NA,TRBV11-2,TRBD1,CASSPRTGTGGEQYF,TGTGCCAGCAGCCCCCGGACCGGGACAGGGGGCGAGCAGTACTTC
TRBJ1-1,NA,TRBV14,TRBD1,CASSPTPGTGGVSTEAFF,TGTGCCAGCAGCCCGACACCCGGGACAGGTGGTGTTAGCACTGAAGCTTTCTTT
TRBJ2-1,NA,TRBV27,NA,CASRGAGSEQFF,TGTGCCAGCAGAGGGGCCGGTAGTGAGCAGTTCTTC
TRBJ1-2,NA,TRBV5-6,NA,CASSLGELRRQESNYGYTF,TGTGCCAGCAGCTTGGGAGAATTAAGGAGGCAGGAGTCCAACTATGGCTACACCTTC
TRBJ1-2,NA,TRBV5-1,TRBD1,CASSPSQGAYGYTF,TGCGCCAGCAGCCCATCCCAGGGGGCCTATGGCTACACCTTC
TRBJ2-7,once,TRBV30,NA,CAWRAPGQMTGAYF,TGTGCCTGGAGGGCCCCGGGACAAATGACCGGCGCTTACTTC
TRBJ2-3,NA,TRBV5-1,TRBD2,CASSLGPSGKSTDTQYF,TGCGCCAGCAGCTTGGGGCCTAGCGGAAAAAGCACAGATACGCAGTATTTT
TRBJ1-6,NA,TRBV7-2,TRBD1,CASSGRDRASPLHF,TGTGCCAGCAGCGGCCGGGACAGGGCTTCACCCCTCCACTTT
TRBJ1-2,NA,TRBV25-1,NA,CASNAGAPNYGYTF,TGTGCCAGCAATGCGGGGGCCCCTAACTATGGCTACACCTTC
TRBJ2-5,NA,TRBV6-6,TRBD1,CASSYTGQGKTQYF,TGTGCCAGCAGTTACACGGGACAGGGAAAGACCCAGTACTTC
TRBJ2-1,NA,TRBV10-1,TRBD1,CAGDRAPYNEQFF,TGCGCCGGTGACAGGGCCCCGTACAATGAGCAGTTCTTC
TRBJ1-2,NA,TRBV19,NA,CASTMGAAYGYTF,TGTGCCAGTACCATGGGGGCCGCGTATGGCTACACCTTC
TRBJ1-6,NA,TRBV5-5,TRBD1,CASSSRDRDSPLHF,TGTGCCAGCAGCTCCCGGGACAGGGATTCACCCCTCCACTTT
TRBJ1-6,NA,TRBV5-4,NA,CASSSGRSYNSPLHF,TGTGCCAGCAGCTCAGGGAGGTCCTATAATTCACCCCTCCACTTT
TRBJ2-3,once,TRBV14,NA,CASSADFGDTQYF,TGTGCCAGCAGCGCGGACTTCGGGGATACGCAGTATTTT
TRBJ2-7,NA,TRBV4-1,NA,CASSSWGESYEQYF,TGCGCCAGCAGCTCCTGGGGAGAGTCCTACGAGCAGTACTTC
TRBJ2-3,NA,TRBV6-5,NA,CATWGGVSGTDTQYF,TGTGCCACCTGGGGCGGGGTGTCAGGCACAGATACGCAGTATTTT
TRBJ2-3,few,TRBV28,TRBD2,CASSSKGGYEDTQYF,TGTGCCAGCAGTTCAAAGGGAGGGTACGAAGATACGCAGTATTTT
TRBJ1-5,NA,TRBV6-5,NA,CASSYSGFQPQHF,TGTGCCAGCAGTTACTCCGGTTTTCAACCCCAGCATTTT
TRBJ1-1,NA,TRBV2,NA,CASSEETGGGEAFF,TGTGCCAGCAGTGAGGAGACAGGTGGGGGTGAAGCTTTCTTT
TRBJ2-2,few,TRBV4-1,TRBD1,CASSQDKGASTGELFF,TGCGCCAGCAGCCAAGATAAGGGGGCCAGCACCGGGGAGCTGTTTTTT
TRBJ1-2,NA,TRBV19,NA,CASSIDRVGGYTF,TGTGCCAGTAGTATAGACAGGGTTGGGGGCTACACCTTC
TRBJ2-7,few,TRBV27,TRBD1,CASSLSTGPYEQYF,TGTGCCAGCAGTTTATCGACAGGGCCCTACGAGCAGTACTTC
TRBJ2-3,NA,TRBV28,NA,CASRPGPGENTQYF,TGTGCCAGCAGGCCGGGCCCAGGGGAGAATACGCAGTATTTT